Listed below are T cell receptor beta chains from one sample, sequenced in a study of vaccination and CD4 T cells after COVID-19. TCRdb itself ran the PCR reads through MiXCR, one entry per CDR3 protein. In the table there are under 11,000 distinct CDR3 sequences, roughly two fifths of which are singletons. Their recognized antigens are unknown. The sample comprised CD4+ T cells from blood, cultured in vitro. All receptors derive from a human donor who had recovered from COVID-19. CDR3s include the opening cysteine and the closing phenylalanine or tryptophan. Fields, in order: J gene, clone size, V gene, D gene, CDR3 protein, CDR3 DNA. D genes are given only for firm matches. The listing skips clone size in some rows; elsewhere it reads once, few, many or a size class.

J: TRBJ1-3
size: -
V: TRBV6-1
D: -
CDR3: CASGGFGGNAIYF
DNA: TGTGCCAGCGGGGGATTTGGGGGAAACGCCATATATTTT

J: TRBJ2-5
size: -
V: TRBV20-1
D: -
CDR3: CSAIQWVSQETQYF
DNA: TGCAGTGCTATTCAGTGGGTTTCCCAAGAGACCCAGTACTTC

J: TRBJ2-2
size: few
V: TRBV24-1
D: TRBD1
CDR3: CATRSGTGGTGELFF
DNA: TGTGCCACCAGATCCGGGACAGGGGGCACCGGGGAGCTGTTTTTT

J: TRBJ1-6
size: -
V: TRBV5-1
D: TRBD1
CDR3: CASSLWTGLGSPLHF
DNA: TGCGCCAGCAGCCTCTGGACAGGGTTAGGTTCACCCCTCCACTTT

J: TRBJ2-1
size: -
V: TRBV28
D: -
CDR3: CASSRPGAPYNEQFF
DNA: TGTGCCAGCAGTCGGCCAGGGGCCCCCTACAATGAGCAGTTCTTC

J: TRBJ2-7
size: -
V: TRBV2
D: TRBD1
CDR3: CASVLQGAVEQYF
DNA: TGTGCCAGCGTCCTACAGGGGGCGGTCGAGCAGTACTTC

J: TRBJ2-7
size: once
V: TRBV28
D: TRBD2
CDR3: CASSLFTSASEQYF
DNA: TGTGCCAGCAGTTTATTTACTAGCGCGAGCGAGCAGTACTTC

J: TRBJ1-1
size: -
V: TRBV10-3
D: TRBD1
CDR3: CATARTTGVNTEAFF
DNA: TGTGCCACCGCCCGTACGACAGGGGTGAACACTGAAGCTTTCTTT

J: TRBJ2-2
size: -
V: TRBV23-1
D: -
CDR3: CASSQSLGTGELFF
DNA: TGCGCCAGCAGTCAATCGCTAGGAACCGGGGAGCTGTTTTTT

J: TRBJ2-2
size: few
V: TRBV2
D: -
CDR3: CASTENTGELFF
DNA: TGTGCCAGCACAGAGAACACCGGGGAGCTGTTTTTT

J: TRBJ1-5
size: few
V: TRBV18
D: TRBD1
CDR3: CASSPPEGANQPQHF
DNA: TGTGCCAGCTCACCCCCAGAGGGGGCGAATCAGCCCCAGCATTTT

J: TRBJ2-3
size: few
V: TRBV7-6
D: TRBD2
CDR3: CASSLGGTSGRVTDTQYF
DNA: TGTGCCAGCAGCTTAGGAGGGACTAGCGGGAGAGTCACAGATACGCAGTATTTT

J: TRBJ2-7
size: few
V: TRBV6-5
D: -
CDR3: CASSYLSGRSSYEQYF
DNA: TGTGCCAGCAGTTACCTGTCGGGTAGGAGCTCCTACGAGCAGTACTTC

J: TRBJ1-1
size: few
V: TRBV28
D: -
CDR3: CASSRAGAGRTEAFF
DNA: TGTGCCAGCAGCCGGGCGGGGGCCGGGCGCACTGAAGCTTTCTTT

J: TRBJ1-6
size: few
V: TRBV6-1
D: -
CDR3: CASSRDLAYNSPLHF
DNA: TGTGCCAGCAGCCGAGACCTAGCATATAATTCACCCCTCCACTTT

J: TRBJ2-7
size: -
V: TRBV6-5
D: -
CDR3: CASSYENEQYF
DNA: TGTGCCAGCAGTTACGAGAACGAGCAGTACTTC

J: TRBJ2-1
size: -
V: TRBV6-5
D: TRBD1
CDR3: CASSYFDRGRRNEQFF
DNA: TGTGCCAGCAGTTATTTCGACAGGGGGCGACGGAATGAGCAGTTCTTC

J: TRBJ2-1
size: few
V: TRBV15
D: TRBD1
CDR3: CATSRDRGGEQFF
DNA: TGTGCCACCAGCAGGGACAGGGGGGGTGAGCAGTTCTTC

J: TRBJ2-7
size: -
V: TRBV20-1
D: -
CDR3: CSARTKNYEQYF
DNA: TGCAGTGCTAGGACGAAGAACTACGAGCAGTACTTC

J: TRBJ2-1
size: -
V: TRBV7-8
D: TRBD2
CDR3: CASSLVPRGSSYNEQFF
DNA: TGTGCCAGCAGCTTAGTCCCCCGCGGGAGCTCCTACAATGAGCAGTTCTTC

J: TRBJ2-1
size: once
V: TRBV5-1
D: TRBD1
CDR3: CASSSDRVNEQFF
DNA: TGCGCCAGCAGCTCGGACAGGGTCAATGAGCAGTTCTTC

J: TRBJ2-2
size: few
V: TRBV10-1
D: TRBD2
CDR3: CASSLLRLAVTGELFF
DNA: TGCGCCAGCAGTCTTCTTCGCCTAGCGGTAACCGGGGAGCTGTTTTTT

J: TRBJ1-5
size: -
V: TRBV7-9
D: TRBD1
CDR3: CASSLASGTGLGQPQHF
DNA: TGTGCCAGCAGCTTAGCTTCCGGGACAGGGTTGGGTCAGCCCCAGCATTTT